The 5 T cell receptor beta chains reported below all come from one sample, sequenced in a study of cytotoxic CD8 clonotypes in ibrutinib-treated CLL. Generated by immunoSEQ multiplex PCR, the TCRdb table keeps only in-frame clones and is missing some. The sample includes about 140,000 clones, approximately 90% of them seen just once. The sequencing here drew on PBMCs, taken after 12 months of ibrutinib treatment. Every receptor here comes from a human donor with chronic lymphocytic leukemia.

The V call is TRBV27, the J call TRBJ2-3; D ambiguous. The germline gives CDR1 MNHEY, CDR2 SMNVEV (reference sequence). This CDR3 spans 13 amino acids. V was pared by 6 bases and J by 4 bases, with 11 bases between. CDR3 coding DNA: TGTGCCAGCAGATTAAATCCCTCAGATACGCAGTATTTT. It yields the protein CASRLNPSDTQYF.

The rearrangement uses TRBV19 and TRBJ1-1; D is possibly TRBD1 (5 bases). The CDR3 has 15 amino acids. Trimming stripped 5 bases from V and 1 base from J, with 14 bases between. The germline V gene encodes CDR1 LNHDA and CDR2 SQIVND (reference sequence). This CDR3 is CASSPRGGGNTEAFF. The CDR3 region has the DNA TGTGCCAGTAGTCCAAGGGGAGGAGGGAACACTGAAGCTTTCTTT.

This chain connects TRBV28 to TRBJ2-7; D tentatively reads TRBD1 or TRBD2 (5 bases each). The CDR3 contains 14 residues. Germline lookup yields CDR1 MDHEN and CDR2 SYDVKM. V lost 5 bases and J 3 bases, leaving 14 bases between the germline ends. Here the CDR3 DNA reads TGTGCCAGCAGTCCCCGGGACGGATTCTACGAGCAGTACTTC. Its translation is CASSPRDGFYEQYF. Together with reference TRBV28 and TRBJ2-7, the CDR3 gives the full variable domain: DVKVTQSSRYLVKRTGEKVFLECVQDMDHENMFWYRQDPGLGLRLIYFSYDVKMKEKGDIPEGYSVSREKKERFSLILESASTNQTSMYLCASSPRDGFYEQYFGPGTRLTVT.

This clone occurred once. The V gene is TRBV6-5, the J gene TRBJ1-5; no firm D call. The CDR3 has 15 residues. Germline V gene lookup returns CDR1 MNHEY and CDR2 SVGAGI. Between the trimmed V and J ends, which lost 2 bases and 6 bases, there was a span of 14 bases. The CDR3: CASSYRGREGQPQHF. In nucleotides, the CDR3 is TGTGCCAGCAGTTACCGTGGGCGGGAGGGTCAGCCCCAGCATTTT.

J is TRBJ1-3 and V is TRBV30, with 9 bases lining up with TRBD1. This CDR3 is built from 16 residues. With 1 base clipped from V and 0 bases from J, the junction kept 4 bases outside the gene matches. Germline V lookup: CDR1 GTSNPN, CDR2 SVGIG (reference sequence). The CDR3 loop is CAWSAGTGSSGNTIYF. The CDR3 DNA follows: TGTGCCTGGAGTGCTGGGACAGGGAGCTCTGGAAACACCATATATTTT.